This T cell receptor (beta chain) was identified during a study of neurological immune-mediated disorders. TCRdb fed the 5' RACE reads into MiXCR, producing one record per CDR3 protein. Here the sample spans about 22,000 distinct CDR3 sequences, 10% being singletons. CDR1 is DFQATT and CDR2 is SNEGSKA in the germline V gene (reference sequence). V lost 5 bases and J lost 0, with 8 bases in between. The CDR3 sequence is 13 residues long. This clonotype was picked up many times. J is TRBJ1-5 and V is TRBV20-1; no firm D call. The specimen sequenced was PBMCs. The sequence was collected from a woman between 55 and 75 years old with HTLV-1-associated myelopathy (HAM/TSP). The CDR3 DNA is TGCAGTGCTCTCGGAAATAGCAATCAGCCCCAGCATTTT. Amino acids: CSALGNSNQPQHF.